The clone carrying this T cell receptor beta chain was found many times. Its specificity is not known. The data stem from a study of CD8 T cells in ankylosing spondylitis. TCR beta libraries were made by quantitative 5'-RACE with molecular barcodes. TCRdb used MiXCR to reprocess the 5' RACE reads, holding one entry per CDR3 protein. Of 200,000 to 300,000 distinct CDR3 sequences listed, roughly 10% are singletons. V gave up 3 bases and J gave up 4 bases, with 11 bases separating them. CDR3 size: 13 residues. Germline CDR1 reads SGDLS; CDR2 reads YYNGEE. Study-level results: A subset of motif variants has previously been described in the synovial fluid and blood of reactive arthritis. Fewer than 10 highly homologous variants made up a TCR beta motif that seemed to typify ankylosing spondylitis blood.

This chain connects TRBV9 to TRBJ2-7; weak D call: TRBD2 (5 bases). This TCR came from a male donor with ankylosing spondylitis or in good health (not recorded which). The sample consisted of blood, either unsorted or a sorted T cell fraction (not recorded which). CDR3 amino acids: CASSAVPGYEQYF. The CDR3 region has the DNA TGTGCCAGCAGCGCTGTCCCGGGGTACGAGCAGTACTTC. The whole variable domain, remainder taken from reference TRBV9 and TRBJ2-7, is DSGVTQTPKHLITATGQRVTLRCSPRSGDLSVYWYQQSLDQGLQFLIQYYNGEERAKGNILERFSAQQFPDLHSELNLSSLELGDSALYFCASSAVPGYEQYFGPGTRLTVT.